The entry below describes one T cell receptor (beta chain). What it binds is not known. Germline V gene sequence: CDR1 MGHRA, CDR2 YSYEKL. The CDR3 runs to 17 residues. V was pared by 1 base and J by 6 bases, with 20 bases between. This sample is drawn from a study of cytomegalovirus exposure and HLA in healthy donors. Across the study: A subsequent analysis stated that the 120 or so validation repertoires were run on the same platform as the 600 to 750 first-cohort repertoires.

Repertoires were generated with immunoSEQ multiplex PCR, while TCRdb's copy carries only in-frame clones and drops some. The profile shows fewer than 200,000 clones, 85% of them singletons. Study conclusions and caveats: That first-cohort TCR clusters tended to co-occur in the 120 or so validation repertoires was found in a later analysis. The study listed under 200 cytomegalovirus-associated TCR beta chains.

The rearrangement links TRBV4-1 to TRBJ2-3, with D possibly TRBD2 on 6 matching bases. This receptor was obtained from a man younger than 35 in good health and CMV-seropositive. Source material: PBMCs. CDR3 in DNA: TGCGCCAGCAGCCAAGTGAAGTGGGAGGAAGGGGTGGATACGCAGTATTTT. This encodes CASSQVKWEEGVDTQYF.